This TCR beta chain was profiled in a study of blood T cell repertoires in COVID-19. The authors' processing: Quantification of nucleated cells was approximated via reference gene primer amplification. The protocol was immunoSEQ multiplex PCR, while the TCRdb copy is restricted to in-frame clones and leaves out a portion. That table is the source of V, J and clone size, and D and trimming were worked out from the DNA. The sample includes around 330,000 clones, around 88% of them seen just once. Recruited during active infection, patients (from Seattle) were subsequently followed longitudinally. V was pared by 5 bases and J by 8 bases, with 12 bases between. The CDR3 is made up of 11 amino acids. Germline V gives CDR1 GTSNPN, CDR2 SVGIG (reference sequence).

Source material: peripheral blood. The receptor was derived from a woman aged 30 to 39 with COVID-19, enrolled during active disease. The chain employs TRBV30 and TRBJ1-1, with a possible D match to TRBD1 (6 bases). CDR3 sequence (DNA): TGTGCCTGGGACAGGCTGGGGGAAGCTTTCTTT. Its translation: CAWDRLGEAFF.